The 3 T cell receptor beta chains given below trace back to one sample, sequenced in a study of blood T cell repertoires in COVID-19. TCRdb keeps only in-frame clones here, not all; method: immunoSEQ multiplex PCR. Of tens of thousands of clones in the sample, about 80% were seen once. Sequenced: peripheral blood. Source of these receptors: a woman in her 70s with acute or convalescent COVID-19.

The sample holds one count of this clone. The chain is built from TRBV9 and TRBJ2-3; maybe TRBD2 (6 bases). This CDR3 comprises 15 residues. Germline V CDR1 and CDR2: SGDLS, YYNGEE. V gave up 0 bases and J gave up 0 bases, with 8 bases separating them. CDR3 amino acids: CASSVVGTSTDTQYF. The CDR3 region has the DNA TGTGCCAGCAGCGTAGTTGGGACTAGCACAGATACGCAGTATTTT.

The gene calls are TRBV6-5 and TRBJ2-5; 8 bases are shared with TRBD2. This CDR3 has 15 amino acids. Losses at the gene ends were 3 bases for V and 4 bases for J; bases not matched to a gene: 7. Germline values: CDR1 MNHEY, CDR2 SVGAGI. The CDR3 bases are TGTGCCAGCAGTTATCTCGGGGGGGGCCTAGAGACCCAGTACTTC. It codes for CASSYLGGGLETQYF.

The chain is built from TRBV3-1 (or the pseudogene TRBV3-2) and TRBJ2-1; weak D call: TRBD2 (5 bases). The CDR3 sequence is 16 residues long. The ends were cut back, 0 bases at V and 0 bases at J, with 9 bases in the middle. The V gene's germline CDR1 is LGHDT and CDR2 YNNKEL (reference sequence). The chain's CDR3 is CASSQDVGSSYNEQFF. DNA of the CDR3: TGTGCCAGCAGCCAAGACGTAGGGAGCTCCTACAATGAGCAGTTCTTC.